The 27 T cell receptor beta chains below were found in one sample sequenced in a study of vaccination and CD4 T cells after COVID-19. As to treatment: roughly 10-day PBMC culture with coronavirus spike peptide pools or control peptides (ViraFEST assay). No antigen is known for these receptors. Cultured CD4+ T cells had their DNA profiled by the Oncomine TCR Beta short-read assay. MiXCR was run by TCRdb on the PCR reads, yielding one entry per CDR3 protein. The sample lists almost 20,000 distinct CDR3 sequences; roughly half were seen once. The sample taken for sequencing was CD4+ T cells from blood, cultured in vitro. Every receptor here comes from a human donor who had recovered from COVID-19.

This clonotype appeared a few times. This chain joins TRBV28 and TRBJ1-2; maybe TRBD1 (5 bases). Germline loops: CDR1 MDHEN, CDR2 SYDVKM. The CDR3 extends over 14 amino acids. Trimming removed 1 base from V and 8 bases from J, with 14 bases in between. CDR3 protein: CASSLSGRVTGYTF. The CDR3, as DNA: TGTGCCAGCAGTTTATCAGGCAGGGTAACAGGCTACACCTTC.

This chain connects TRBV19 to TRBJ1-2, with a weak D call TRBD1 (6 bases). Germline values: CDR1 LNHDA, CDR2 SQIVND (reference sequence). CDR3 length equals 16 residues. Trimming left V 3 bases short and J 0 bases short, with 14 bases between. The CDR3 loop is CASSIRGPAANYGYTF. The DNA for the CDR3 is TGTGCCAGTAGTATCAGGGGCCCGGCCGCTAACTATGGCTACACCTTC.

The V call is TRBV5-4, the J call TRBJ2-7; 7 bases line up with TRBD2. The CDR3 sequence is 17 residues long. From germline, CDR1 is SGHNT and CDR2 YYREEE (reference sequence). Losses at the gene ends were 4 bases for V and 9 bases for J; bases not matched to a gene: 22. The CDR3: CASSPGSGGASPRAQYF. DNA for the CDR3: TGTGCCAGCAGCCCTGGGTCGGGGGGTGCGTCCCCGCGAGCGCAGTACTTC.

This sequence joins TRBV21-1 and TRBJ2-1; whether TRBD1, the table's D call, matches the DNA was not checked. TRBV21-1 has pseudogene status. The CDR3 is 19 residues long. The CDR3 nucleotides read TGTGCCAGCAACATTCCGGGACAGCTAAACCCGAGCTCCTACAATGAGCAGTTCTTC. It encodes CASNIPGQLNPSSYNEQFF.

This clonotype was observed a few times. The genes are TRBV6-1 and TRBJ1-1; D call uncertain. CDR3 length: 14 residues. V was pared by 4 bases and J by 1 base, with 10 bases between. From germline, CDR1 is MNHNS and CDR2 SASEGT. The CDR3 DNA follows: TGTGCCAGCAGTGTGGGTGCAGCGAACACTGAAGCTTTCTTT. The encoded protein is CASSVGAANTEAFF.

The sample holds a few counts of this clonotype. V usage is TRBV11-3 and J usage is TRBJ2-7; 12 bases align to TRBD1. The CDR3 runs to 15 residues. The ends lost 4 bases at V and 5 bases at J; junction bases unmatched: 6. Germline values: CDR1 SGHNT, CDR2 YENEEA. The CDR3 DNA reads TGTGCCAGCAGCTATCCGGGACAGGGGGCCGACGAGCAGTACTTC. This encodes CASSYPGQGADEQYF. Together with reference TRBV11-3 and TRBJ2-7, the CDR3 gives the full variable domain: EAGVVQSPRYKIIEKKQPVAFWCNPISGHNTLYWYLQNLGQGPELLIRYENEEAVDDSQLPKDRFSAERLKGVDSTLKIQPAELGDSAVYLCASSYPGQGADEQYFGPGTRLTVT.

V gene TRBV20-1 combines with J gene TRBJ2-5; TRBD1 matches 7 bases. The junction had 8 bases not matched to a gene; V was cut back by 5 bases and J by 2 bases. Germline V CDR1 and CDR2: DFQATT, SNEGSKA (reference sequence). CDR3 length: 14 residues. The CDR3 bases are TGCAGTGCTGAATCCGGGACAGTGCAAGAGACCCAGTACTTC. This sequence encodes CSAESGTVQETQYF.

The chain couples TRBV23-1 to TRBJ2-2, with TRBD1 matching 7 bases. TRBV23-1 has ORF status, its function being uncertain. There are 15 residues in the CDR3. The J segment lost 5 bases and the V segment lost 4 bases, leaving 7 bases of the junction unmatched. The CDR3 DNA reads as TGCGCCAGCAGTCGGACAGGTAGAAGGACCGGGGAGCTGTTTTTT. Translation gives CASSRTGRRTGELFF.

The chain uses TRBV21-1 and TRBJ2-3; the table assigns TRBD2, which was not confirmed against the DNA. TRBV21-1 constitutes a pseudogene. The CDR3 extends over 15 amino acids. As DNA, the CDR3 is TGTGCCAGCAGCAAAACGGAGGAGGGTTCAGATACGCAGTATTTT. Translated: CASSKTEEGSDTQYF.

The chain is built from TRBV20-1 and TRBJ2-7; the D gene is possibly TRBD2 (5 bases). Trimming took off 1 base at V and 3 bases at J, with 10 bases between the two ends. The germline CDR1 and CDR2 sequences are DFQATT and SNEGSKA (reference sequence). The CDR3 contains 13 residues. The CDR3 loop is CSARVRGLYEQYF. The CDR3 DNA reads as TGCAGTGCTAGAGTCCGAGGACTCTACGAGCAGTACTTC.

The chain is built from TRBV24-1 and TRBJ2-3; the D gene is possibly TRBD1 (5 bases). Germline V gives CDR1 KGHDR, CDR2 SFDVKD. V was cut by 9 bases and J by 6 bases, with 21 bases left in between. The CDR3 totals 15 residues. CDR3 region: CATSEGVGAFDTQYF. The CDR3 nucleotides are TGTGCCACCTCGGAAGGGGTAGGGGCATTTGATACGCAGTATTTT.

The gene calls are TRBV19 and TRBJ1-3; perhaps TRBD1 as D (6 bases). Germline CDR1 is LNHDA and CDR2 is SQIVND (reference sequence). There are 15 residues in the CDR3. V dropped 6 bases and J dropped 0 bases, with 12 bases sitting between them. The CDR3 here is CASSSDSYSGNTIYF. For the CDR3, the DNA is TGTGCCAGTAGCTCGGACAGCTACTCTGGAAACACCATATATTTT.

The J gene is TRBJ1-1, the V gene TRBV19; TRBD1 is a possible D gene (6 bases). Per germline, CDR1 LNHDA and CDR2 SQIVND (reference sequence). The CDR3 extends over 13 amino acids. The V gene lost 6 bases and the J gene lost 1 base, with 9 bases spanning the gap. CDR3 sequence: CASSGQTNTEAFF. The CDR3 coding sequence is TGTGCCAGTAGCGGACAGACGAACACTGAAGCTTTCTTT.

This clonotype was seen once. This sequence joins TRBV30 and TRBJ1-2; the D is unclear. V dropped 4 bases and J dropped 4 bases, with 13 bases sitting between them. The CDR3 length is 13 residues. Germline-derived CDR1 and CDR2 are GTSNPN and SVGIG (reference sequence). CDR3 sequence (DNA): TGTGCCTGGACCCTTGGGGTCCCCTATGGCTACACCTTC. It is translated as CAWTLGVPYGYTF.

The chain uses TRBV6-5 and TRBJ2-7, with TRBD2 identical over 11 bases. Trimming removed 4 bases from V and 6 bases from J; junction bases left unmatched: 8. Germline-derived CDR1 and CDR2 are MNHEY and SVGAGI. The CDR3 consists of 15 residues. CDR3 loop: CASSSLSGRAGEQYF. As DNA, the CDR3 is TGTGCCAGCAGTTCCCTTAGCGGGAGGGCTGGCGAGCAGTACTTC.

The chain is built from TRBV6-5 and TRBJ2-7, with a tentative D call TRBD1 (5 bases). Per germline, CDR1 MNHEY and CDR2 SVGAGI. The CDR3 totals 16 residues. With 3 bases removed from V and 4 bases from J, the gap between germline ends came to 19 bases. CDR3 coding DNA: TGTGCCAGCAGTTATCAGGGTAGGAGCAGGTTGTACGAGCAGTACTTC. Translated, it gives CASSYQGRSRLYEQYF.

The CDR3 is CASSLSRTASGNTIYF. DNA for the CDR3: TGTGCCAGCAGCTTAAGCCGGACAGCCTCTGGAAACACCATATATTTT. The genes are TRBV7-2 and TRBJ1-3, with D possibly being TRBD1 (6 bases). The V end was cut by 2 bases, the J end by 0 bases, with 11 bases between. This CDR3 is built from 16 residues. Germline assignment: CDR1 SGHTA and CDR2 FQGNSA. The full variable domain, completed using reference TRBV7-2 and TRBJ1-3, is GAGVSQSPSNKVTEKGKDVELRCDPISGHTALYWYRQSLGQGLEFLIYFQGNSAPDKSGLPSDRFSAERTGGSVSTLTIQRTQQEDSAVYLCASSLSRTASGNTIYFGEGSWLTVV.

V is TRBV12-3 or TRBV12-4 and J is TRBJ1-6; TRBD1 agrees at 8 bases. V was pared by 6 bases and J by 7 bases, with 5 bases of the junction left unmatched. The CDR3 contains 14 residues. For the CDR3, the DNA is TGTGCCAGCAGAGCAGGACAGGGAAATTCACCCCTCCACTTT. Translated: CASRAGQGNSPLHF.

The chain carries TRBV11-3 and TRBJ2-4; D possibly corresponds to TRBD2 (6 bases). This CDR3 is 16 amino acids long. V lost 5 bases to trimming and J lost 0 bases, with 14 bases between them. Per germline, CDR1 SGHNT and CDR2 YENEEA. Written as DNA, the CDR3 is TGTGCCAGCAGCCCACACGGAGGGTTAGCCAAAAACATTCAGTACTTC. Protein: CASSPHGGLAKNIQYF.

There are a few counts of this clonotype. CDR3 nucleotide sequence: TGTGCCAGCAGTAGCGGGAGTGACACCGGGGAGCTGTTTTTT. As protein: CASSSGSDTGELFF. J is TRBJ2-2 and V is TRBV2; 8 positions match TRBD2. Trimming removed 5 bases from V and 3 bases from J; junction bases left unmatched: 2. Germline V gene sequence: CDR1 SNHLY, CDR2 FYNNEI. The length of the CDR3 is 14 residues.

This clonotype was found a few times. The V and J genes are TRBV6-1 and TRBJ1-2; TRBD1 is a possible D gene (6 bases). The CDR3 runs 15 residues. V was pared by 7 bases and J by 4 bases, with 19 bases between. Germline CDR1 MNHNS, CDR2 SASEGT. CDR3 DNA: TGTGCCAGCACCCCCGGGGGCAGGGAGGTCTATGGCTACACCTTC. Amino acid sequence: CASTPGGREVYGYTF.

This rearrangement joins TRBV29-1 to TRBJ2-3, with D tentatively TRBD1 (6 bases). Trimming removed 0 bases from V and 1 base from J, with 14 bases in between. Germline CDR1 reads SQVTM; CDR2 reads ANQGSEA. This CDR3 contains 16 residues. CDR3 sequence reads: CSVEELGAGGTDTQYF. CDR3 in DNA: TGCAGCGTTGAAGAGCTGGGGGCTGGGGGCACAGATACGCAGTATTTT.

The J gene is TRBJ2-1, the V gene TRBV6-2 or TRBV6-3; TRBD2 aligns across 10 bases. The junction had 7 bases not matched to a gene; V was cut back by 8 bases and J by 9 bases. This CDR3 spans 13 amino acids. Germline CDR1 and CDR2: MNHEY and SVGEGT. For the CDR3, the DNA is TGTGCCAGCGGACCCGGGACTAGCGTTGAGCAGTTCTTC. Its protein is CASGPGTSVEQFF.

The CDR3 loop is CASSMDSNYGYTF. The CDR3 DNA reads TGTGCCAGCAGCATGGACAGTAACTATGGCTACACCTTC. The rearrangement links TRBV7-2 to TRBJ1-2, with D maybe TRBD1 (6 bases). The CDR3 loop spans 13 amino acids. The V gene lost 5 bases and the J gene lost 1 base, with 8 bases spanning the gap. Per the germline V gene, CDR1 is SGHTA and CDR2 is FQGNSA.

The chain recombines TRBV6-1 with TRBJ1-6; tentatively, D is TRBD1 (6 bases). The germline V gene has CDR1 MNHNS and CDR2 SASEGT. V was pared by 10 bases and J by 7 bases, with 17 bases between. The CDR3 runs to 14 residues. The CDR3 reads CATVKRGANSPLHF. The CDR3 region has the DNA TGTGCCACCGTTAAAAGGGGGGCCAATTCACCCCTCCACTTT.

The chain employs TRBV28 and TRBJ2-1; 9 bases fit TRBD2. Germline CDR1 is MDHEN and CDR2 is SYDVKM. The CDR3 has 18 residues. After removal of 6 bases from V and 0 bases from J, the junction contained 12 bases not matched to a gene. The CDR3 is CASSRPGAGGSSYNEQFF. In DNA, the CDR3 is TGTGCCAGCAGCCGCCCCGGGGCGGGAGGGAGCTCCTACAATGAGCAGTTCTTC.

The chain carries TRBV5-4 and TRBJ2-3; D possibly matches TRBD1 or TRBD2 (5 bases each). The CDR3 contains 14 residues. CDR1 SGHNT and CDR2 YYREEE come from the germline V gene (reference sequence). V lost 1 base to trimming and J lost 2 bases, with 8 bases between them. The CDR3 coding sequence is TGTGCCAGCAGCTTGAGCGGACACACAGATACGCAGTATTTT. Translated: CASSLSGHTDTQYF.